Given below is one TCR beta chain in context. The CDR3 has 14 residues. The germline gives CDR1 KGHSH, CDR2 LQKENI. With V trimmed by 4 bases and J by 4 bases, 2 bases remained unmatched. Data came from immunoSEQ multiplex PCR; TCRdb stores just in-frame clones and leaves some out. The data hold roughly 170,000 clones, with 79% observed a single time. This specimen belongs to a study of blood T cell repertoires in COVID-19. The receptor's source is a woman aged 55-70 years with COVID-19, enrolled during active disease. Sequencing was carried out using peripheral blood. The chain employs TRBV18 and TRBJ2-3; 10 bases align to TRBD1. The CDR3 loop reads CASSLTGGADTQYF. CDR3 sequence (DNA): TGTGCCAGCTCACTGACAGGGGGCGCAGATACGCAGTATTTT.